This passage covers 15 T cell receptor beta chains from one sample sequenced in a study of radiotherapy plus CTLA-4 blockade in lung cancer. This table comes from immunoSEQ multiplex PCR, and its TCRdb copy is limited to in-frame clones, with some not included. This table has about 100,000 clones, about 83% appearing once. The specimen comprised peripheral blood, sampled from a patient treated with radiotherapy plus ipilimumab. The receptor source for this set is a human donor with non-small cell lung cancer who had stable disease on radiotherapy plus ipilimumab.

The V gene is TRBV2, the J gene TRBJ2-6; D uncertain. The CDR3 loop spans 15 amino acids. Trimming stripped 4 bases from V and 0 bases from J, with 7 bases between. The germline V gene has CDR1 SNHLY and CDR2 FYNNEI. CDR3 in DNA: TGTGCCAGCAGTGTACCGAGCTCTGGGGCCAACGTCCTGACTTTC. The encoded protein is CASSVPSSGANVLTF. Using reference TRBV2 and TRBJ2-6 for the parts outside the CDR3, the full variable domain is EPEVTQTPSHQVTQMGQEVILRCVPISNHLYFYWYRQILGQKVEFLVSFYNNEISEKSEIFDDQFSVERPDGSNFTLKIRSTKLEDSAMYFCASSVPSSGANVLTFGAGSRLTVL.

This clone was counted a single time. The chain joins TRBV5-1 to TRBJ2-1; tentative D call: TRBD1 (5 bases). Germline loops: CDR1 SGHRS, CDR2 YFSETQ. V was clipped by 4 bases and J by 1 base, with 12 bases between them. This CDR3 region has 15 residues. In DNA, the CDR3 is TGCGCCAGCAGCCCCCAGCAGGGTTCCTACAATGAGCAGTTCTTC. It encodes CASSPQQGSYNEQFF.

The chain joins TRBV6-1 to TRBJ2-3; D is tentatively TRBD1 or TRBD2 (6 bases each). The V end was cut by 3 bases, the J end by 6 bases, with 16 bases between. The CDR3 covers 15 residues. Germline V gene data show CDR1 as MNHNS and CDR2 as SASEGT. In DNA form, the CDR3 reads TGTGCCAGCAGTGACATAATCAGGGGAGGCGATACGCAGTATTTT. Residues: CASSDIIRGGDTQYF.

The chain is built from TRBV7-9 and TRBJ2-7; D is unresolved. Trimming stripped 0 bases from V and 2 bases from J, with 8 bases between. Germline CDR1 is SEHNR and CDR2 is FQNEAQ (reference sequence). The CDR3 runs to 14 residues. Here the CDR3 reads CASSLAPGPYEQYF. The CDR3 DNA follows: TGTGCCAGCAGCTTAGCGCCTGGACCCTACGAGCAGTACTTC.

The chain carries TRBV13 and TRBJ1-1, with TRBD1 as a possible D gene (5 bases). V was trimmed by 4 bases and J by 4 bases, leaving 16 bases between them. The CDR3 length is 15 residues. CDR1 PRHDT and CDR2 FYEKMQ come from the germline V gene (reference sequence). This CDR3 reads CASSSNGDGVTEAFF. In DNA, the CDR3 is TGTGCCAGCAGCTCGAACGGGGACGGGGTCACTGAAGCTTTCTTT.

V gene TRBV4-1 combines with J gene TRBJ2-7, with 9 bases lining up with TRBD2. The CDR3 contains 18 residues. Germline V gives CDR1 MGHRA, CDR2 YSYEKL. J gave up 2 bases and V 0 bases, and 11 bases lay outside the gene matches. DNA for the CDR3: TGCGCCAGCAGCCAAGATCTCTTTGCTAGCGGGGTGCCCTACGAGCAGTACTTC. Translating it yields CASSQDLFASGVPYEQYF.

This clone was observed a single time. The chain has TRBV11-2 and TRBJ1-5; 7 bases map to TRBD1. Germline trimming cut 2 bases from V and 4 bases from J; bases unmatched to any gene: 5. CDR1 is SGHAT and CDR2 is FQNNGV in the germline V gene. This CDR3 comprises 15 residues. CDR3 residues: CASSLNSGGNQPQHF. CDR3 DNA sequence: TGTGCCAGCAGCTTAAATTCAGGGGGAAATCAGCCCCAGCATTTT. Based on the CDR3 plus reference TRBV11-2 and TRBJ1-5, the full variable domain is EAGVAQSPRYKIIEKRQSVAFWCNPISGHATLYWYQQILGQGPKLLIQFQNNGVVDDSQLPKDRFSAERLKGVDSTLKIQPAKLEDSAVYLCASSLNSGGNQPQHFGDGTRLSIL.

V and J are TRBV10-2 and TRBJ1-1; a possible D gene is TRBD1 (6 bases). The length of the CDR3 is 14 residues. Per the germline V gene, CDR1 is WSHSY and CDR2 is SAAADI. Trimming cost V 2 bases and J 4 bases, with 11 bases left between them. The CDR3 region is CASSEQVGGTEAFF. The CDR3 nucleotides read TGCGCCAGCAGTGAGCAAGTAGGGGGCACTGAAGCTTTCTTT.

The chain is built from TRBV5-6 and TRBJ2-1, with 12 bases matching TRBD1. The CDR3 runs to 15 residues. The V and J ends lost 1 base and 9 bases, in that order; junction bases with no gene match: 5. Germline V gives CDR1 SGHDT, CDR2 YYEEEE. The CDR3 coding sequence is TGTGCCAGCAGCTTGCCGGGACAGGGGGCTTTTGAGCAGTTCTTC. Encoded protein: CASSLPGQGAFEQFF. Looking up the rest from reference TRBV5-6 and TRBJ2-1 gives the full variable domain: DAGVTQSPTHLIKTRGQQVTLRCSPKSGHDTVSWYQQALGQGPQFIFQYYEEEERQRGNFPDRFSGHQFPNYSSELNVNALLLGDSALYLCASSLPGQGAFEQFFGPGTRLTVL.

The chain links TRBV6-1 to TRBJ1-4, with a weak D call TRBD1 (5 bases). The CDR3 has 14 amino acids. V shed 5 bases and J shed 3 bases, with 10 bases lying between them. The V gene's germline CDR1 is MNHNS and CDR2 SASEGT. The CDR3, as DNA: TGTGCCAGCAGTTGGGACGGCTCTAATGAAAAACTGTTTTTT. This codes for CASSWDGSNEKLFF.

The chain links TRBV2 to TRBJ2-7, with 10 bases fitting TRBD1. After removal of 4 bases from V and 2 bases from J, the junction contained 5 bases not matched to a gene. The germline V gene has CDR1 SNHLY and CDR2 FYNNEI. The CDR3 has 15 amino acids. The CDR3 DNA follows: TGTGCCAGCAGTGTTGACAGGGGGCTGGCCTACGAGCAGTACTTC. As protein: CASSVDRGLAYEQYF.

V and J are TRBV6-6 and TRBJ2-5, with unresolved D. The CDR3 extends over 14 amino acids. Germline CDR1 and CDR2: MNHNY and SVGAGI (reference sequence). Trimming left V 0 bases short and J 2 bases short, with 7 bases between. The CDR3 DNA is TGTGCCAGCAGTTACTCAGGCAGACAAGAGACCCAGTACTTC. It specifies CASSYSGRQETQYF.

The rearrangement joins TRBV9 to TRBJ1-1, with TRBD1 matching over 7 bases. The CDR3 sequence is 14 residues long. The trim removed 4 bases at V and 7 bases at J, leaving 10 bases unmatched. Germline loops: CDR1 SGDLS, CDR2 YYNGEE. CDR3 in amino acids: CASSTTGTAGEAFF. The CDR3 nucleotides are TGTGCCAGCAGCACTACCGGGACAGCGGGTGAAGCTTTCTTT.

The chain joins TRBV28 to TRBJ2-4; 7 bases map to TRBD1. With V trimmed by 3 bases and J by 8 bases, 10 bases remained unmatched. Looked up from germline, CDR1 is MDHEN and CDR2 is SYDVKM. CDR3 length: 15 amino acids. CDR3 in amino acids: CASSFPQGSRDIQYF. DNA of the CDR3: TGTGCCAGCAGTTTCCCACAGGGGTCAAGGGACATTCAGTACTTC.

The chain uses TRBV2 and TRBJ1-1, with D possibly matching TRBD1 (5 bases). The CDR3 totals 13 residues. V shed 6 bases and J shed 5 bases, with 13 bases lying between them. Germline V lookup: CDR1 SNHLY, CDR2 FYNNEI. In DNA, the CDR3 is TGTGCCAGCAGCGAAACAGGCCCGACTGAAGCTTTCTTT. It is translated as CASSETGPTEAFF.